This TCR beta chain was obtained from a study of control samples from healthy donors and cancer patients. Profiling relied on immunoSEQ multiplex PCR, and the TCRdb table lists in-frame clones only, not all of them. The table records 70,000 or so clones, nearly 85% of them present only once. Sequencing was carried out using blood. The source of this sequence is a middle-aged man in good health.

For the CDR3, the DNA is TGTGCCAGCAGCTTAGGAGGCGGGGGGGATGAGACCCAGTACTTC. Amino acid sequence: CASSLGGGGDETQYF. The gene calls are TRBV7-2 and TRBJ2-5, with 9 bases fitting TRBD2. The CDR3 runs 15 residues. The V gene end was trimmed by 1 base and the J gene end by 5 bases; junction bases not matched to a gene: 5. CDR1 and CDR2 (germline): SGHTA, FQGNSA.